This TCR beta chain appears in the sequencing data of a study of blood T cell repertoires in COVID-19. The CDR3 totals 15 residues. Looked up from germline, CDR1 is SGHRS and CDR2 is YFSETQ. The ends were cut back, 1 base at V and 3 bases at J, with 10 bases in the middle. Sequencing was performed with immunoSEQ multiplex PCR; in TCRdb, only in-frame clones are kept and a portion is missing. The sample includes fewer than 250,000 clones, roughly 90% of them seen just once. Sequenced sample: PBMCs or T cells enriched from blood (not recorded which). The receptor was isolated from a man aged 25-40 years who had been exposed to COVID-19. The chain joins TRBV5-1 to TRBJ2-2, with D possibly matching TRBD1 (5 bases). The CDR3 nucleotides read TGCGCCAGCAGCTTGAATGGACACTACACCGGGGAGCTGTTTTTT. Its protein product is CASSLNGHYTGELFF.